The sequence of this T cell receptor (beta chain) was determined in a study of CD8 T cells in ankylosing spondylitis. Germline CDR1 SQVTM, CDR2 ANQGSEA. After removal of 6 bases from V and 1 base from J, the junction contained 7 bases not matched to a gene. The CDR3 sequence is 14 residues long. This clonotype was seen ten or more times. What it binds is unknown. TCRdb redid the calling of the 5' RACE reads with MiXCR, one entry per CDR3 protein. The sample comprises some 220,000 distinct CDR3 sequences, about 7.3% of which are singletons, and 13% to 15% rests with the top ten. Overall study findings and caveats: A motif of 7 or 8 highly homologous TCR beta variants was seen as apparently characteristic of ankylosing spondylitis blood.

The sequenced sample was blood, either unsorted or a sorted T cell fraction (not recorded which). The chain combines TRBV29-1 with TRBJ2-7; 9 bases align to TRBD1. The receptor was derived from a male donor with ankylosing spondylitis. The CDR3 protein is CSVMPGQGSYEQYF. CDR3 coding DNA: TGCAGCGTGATGCCGGGACAGGGATCCTACGAGCAGTACTTC.